The subject of this entry is one T cell receptor beta chain. The record originates from a study of T cells after yellow fever vaccination. MiXCR, applied by TCRdb to the 5' RACE reads, yields one record per CDR3 protein. In the table there are 170,000 or so distinct CDR3 sequences, approximately 6.2% of which are singletons. Germline V gene data show CDR1 as SGHTA and CDR2 as FQGTGA. V lost 2 bases and J lost 2, with 20 bases in between. The CDR3 is 18 amino acids. The sequences come from CD4+ T cells sorted from PBMCs, collected on the day of the first yellow fever vaccination. This sequence originates from a man between 18 and 35 years old who received the YFV17D yellow fever vaccine. The V gene is TRBV7-3, the J gene TRBJ2-3; D could derive from TRBD1 or TRBD2 (5 bases each). DNA for the CDR3: TGTGCCAGCAGCTTACGGGGCCCGGGGAGCGGACTCACAGATACGCAGTATTTT. It is translated as CASSLRGPGSGLTDTQYF.